Listed below are T cell receptor beta chains from one sample, sequenced in a study of T cell clusters in autoimmune cytopenias. TCRdb re-called the multiplex PCR reads; every CDR3 protein appears as one record, without DNA. The listing records several thousand distinct CDR3 sequences. Sequenced input: peripheral blood. The receptors here all came from a human donor with an autoimmune cytopenia or autoimmune hepatitis (not recorded which). The CDR3 runs from the conserved cysteine through the conserved F or W. For some rows the clone size is stated as once, few or many, or as a class when expanded; others skip it.

clone size: medium-sized; V gene: TRBV13; J gene: TRBJ1-2; CDR3 protein: CASSRPYRGGGYGYTF
clone size: NA; V gene: TRBV4-3; J gene: TRBJ2-3; CDR3 protein: CASSQDWSSLSTDTQYF
clone size: NA; V gene: TRBV12-3/TRBV12-4; J gene: TRBJ1-2; CDR3 protein: CASSSPVGRTSIYGYTF
clone size: medium-sized; V gene: TRBV10-3; J gene: TRBJ2-3; CDR3 protein: CAISESLGVSVRTDTQYF
clone size: NA; V gene: TRBV11-1; J gene: TRBJ1-3; CDR3 protein: CASSEAMYAGNTIYF
clone size: medium-sized; V gene: TRBV30; J gene: TRBJ1-2; CDR3 protein: CAAPTGGTTGGYTF
clone size: medium-sized; V gene: TRBV6-5; J gene: TRBJ1-4; CDR3 protein: CASKDSGWDEKLFF
clone size: medium-sized; V gene: TRBV12-3/TRBV12-4; J gene: TRBJ1-2; CDR3 protein: CASTRGGGLNYGYTF
clone size: medium-sized; V gene: TRBV19; J gene: TRBJ2-1; CDR3 protein: CASSIEGGRDNEQFF
clone size: medium-sized; V gene: TRBV6-6; J gene: TRBJ2-1; CDR3 protein: CASSPGVGRSSYNEQFF
clone size: NA; V gene: TRBV19; J gene: TRBJ2-4; CDR3 protein: CASSLGLAGGENIQYF
clone size: NA; V gene: TRBV20-1; J gene: TRBJ1-6; CDR3 protein: CSARGVGESSYNSPLHF
clone size: NA; V gene: TRBV27; J gene: TRBJ2-7; CDR3 protein: CASSLRQEYEQYF
clone size: NA; V gene: TRBV19; J gene: TRBJ2-1; CDR3 protein: CASSKALAGGNNEQFF
clone size: medium-sized; V gene: TRBV19; J gene: TRBJ2-1; CDR3 protein: CASSIDLSYVSYNEQFF
clone size: medium-sized; V gene: TRBV30; J gene: TRBJ2-7; CDR3 protein: CAWSALQPGRHEQYF
clone size: NA; V gene: TRBV20-1; J gene: TRBJ2-7; CDR3 protein: CSARDRWTGNYEQYF
clone size: medium-sized; V gene: TRBV15; J gene: TRBJ2-4; CDR3 protein: CATNAGLGGNIQYF
clone size: NA; V gene: TRBV20-1; J gene: TRBJ2-7; CDR3 protein: CSALGIDNEQYF
clone size: NA; V gene: TRBV5-1; J gene: TRBJ1-2; CDR3 protein: CASSLETPNYGYTF
clone size: NA; V gene: TRBV5-1; J gene: TRBJ2-3; CDR3 protein: CASSLGRDPSTDTQYF
clone size: NA; V gene: TRBV7-9; J gene: TRBJ2-2; CDR3 protein: CASSRTAEDTGELFF
clone size: medium-sized; V gene: TRBV29-1; J gene: TRBJ2-1; CDR3 protein: CSATGQASSYNEQFF
clone size: NA; V gene: TRBV20-1; J gene: TRBJ2-1; CDR3 protein: CSARGARPPNNEQFF
clone size: NA; V gene: TRBV11-1; J gene: TRBJ2-3; CDR3 protein: CASSSRGRGDTQYF
clone size: medium-sized; V gene: TRBV19; J gene: TRBJ1-4; CDR3 protein: CASRPRGTGNEKLFF
clone size: NA; V gene: TRBV14; J gene: TRBJ2-4; CDR3 protein: CASSPGPSIAKNIQYF
clone size: medium-sized; V gene: TRBV18; J gene: TRBJ2-1; CDR3 protein: CASSPRTLTGNEQFF
clone size: NA; V gene: TRBV6-5; J gene: TRBJ1-2; CDR3 protein: CASSYDTELGYGYTF
clone size: medium-sized; V gene: TRBV20-1; J gene: TRBJ2-1; CDR3 protein: CSAPSWSSGEYNEQFF
clone size: medium-sized; V gene: TRBV6-5; J gene: TRBJ1-2; CDR3 protein: CASSKLNRGGYTF
clone size: NA; V gene: TRBV11-2; J gene: TRBJ2-7; CDR3 protein: CASSLTQGQPYEQYF
clone size: NA; V gene: TRBV6-6; J gene: TRBJ2-2; CDR3 protein: CASSKGQGGGTGELFF
clone size: medium-sized; V gene: TRBV29-1; J gene: TRBJ1-1; CDR3 protein: CSVERAVNTEAFF
clone size: NA; V gene: TRBV6-1; J gene: TRBJ1-1; CDR3 protein: CASSAKQGTGTEAFF
clone size: NA; V gene: TRBV6-2/TRBV6-3; J gene: TRBJ1-2; CDR3 protein: CASSYWFLVGYTF
clone size: medium-sized; V gene: TRBV19; J gene: TRBJ2-5; CDR3 protein: CASRSGTGGRETQYF
clone size: NA; V gene: TRBV11-2; J gene: TRBJ2-7; CDR3 protein: CASSLAIGGGEQYF
clone size: NA; V gene: TRBV11-2; J gene: TRBJ2-5; CDR3 protein: CASSLSTSQQETQYF
clone size: NA; V gene: TRBV27; J gene: TRBJ2-1; CDR3 protein: CASGPGGLAGYNEQFF
clone size: medium-sized; V gene: TRBV6-2/TRBV6-3; J gene: TRBJ2-2; CDR3 protein: CASSYDISPGLALGTGELFF